What follows is one T cell receptor (beta chain) and its context. It has no known antigen specificity. No much larger clone is present one base from it, and per-base qualities are unavailable. The CDR3 regions of human TCRbeta chains were analyzed by immunosequencing. The source study handled its data this way. Repertoire TCRs were checked for matches against a reference library of SARS-CoV-2-specific TCRs that had been generated using the MIRA antigen-specificity platform. Breadth meant the fraction of unique TCRs that were SARS-CoV-2-associated, whereas depth meant the fraction of total T cells that were SARS-CoV-2-associated. Each spike-specific TCR was assigned to its reactive spike region and to a CD4 or CD8 class using the MIRA data. Log10-transformed breadth and depth values were compared by one-way ANOVA with Sidak's multiple comparisons tests. The table comes from immuneACCESS by way of TCRdb, which keeps in-frame sequences with V and J called. Part of the clones is missing from these tables; in studies checked, under half for an unresolved V gene and the rest for unknown reasons. The DNA gave D and trimming, while V, J and clone size come from that table. Here the sample has roughly 60,000 clones; roughly 80% occur a single time. The ten most abundant clones make up more than 3% of the sample.

This specimen belongs to a study of T cell responses to AZD1222 COVID-19 vaccine (dated by TCRdb to the early 2020s). For the study in its entirety: A total of just over 230 trial participants underwent TCR sequencing, of whom roughly 210 had received two doses of AZD1222 and 26 had received two doses of the MenACWY control vaccine. Trial participants were enrolled by age into 18-55, 56-69 and 70-plus year subgroups, with roughly 160, 29 and 62 TCR-sequenced participants respectively.

Summary of the overall study and its limitations: Reportedly, close to half of the unique spike-specific TCRs recognized epitopes lying outside the regions that are mutated in the B.1.351 and B.1.1.7 variants. Because no day 14 peak-response samples were available, repertoires were characterized only after the peak T cell response. The whole spike protein was spanned by vaccine-associated CD4 TCRs, and dominant responses were seen in regions 160-218 and 743-854. A significant rise in spike-specific TCR breadth and depth was observed after two AZD1222 doses relative to day 0 and relative to MenACWY recipients. The 56-69-year group was small, and its depth increase did not reach significance, likely because of low power. Conclusions about previously exposed vaccinees are limited because only six or seven AZD1222 recipients were SARS-CoV-2 seropositive at baseline. Participants were mostly white British and included more females than males, and it was suggested by the authors that clonal diversity may have been underestimated.

Including cysteine and phenylalanine, the CDR3 has 12 amino acids. Kept here is only the CDR3 DNA, which spans 36 bases and is read in frame from base 1. Trimming removed 4 bases from V and 6 bases from J, leaving 10 bases between the germline ends. The germline V gene yields SGHRS for CDR1 and YFSETQ for CDR2. The sample's time point, from its label and the paper: about 28 days (+/-7) after the second vaccine dose. AZD1222 recipients with second doses at about 4 weeks or about 12 weeks were pooled, because spike-specific TCR depth and breadth did not differ between schedules. Samples from vaccinated people were obtained from the UK trials COV001 and COV002, which included a single-blind randomized controlled phase 2/3 trial of AZD1222 (ChAdOx1 nCoV-19) in healthy adults. Trial participant PBMC samples were collected at day 0 and day 28 after the second dose for TCRbeta chain sequencing.

The chain is assembled from TRBV5-1 and TRBJ1-2; the D gene is not confidently resolved. The sequenced sample was peripheral blood, obtained 28 days after the second AZD1222 dose. The receptor was isolated from an adult who received the AZD1222 COVID-19 vaccine. The sequenced DNA: TGCGCCAGCAGCCTCTTGGGCGATGGCTACACCTTC. Its amino acids are CASSLLGDGYTF. Joined to the reference TRBV5-1 and TRBJ1-2 proteins, this CDR3 gives the full variable domain: KAGVTQTPRYLIKTRGQQVTLSCSPISGHRSVSWYQQTPGQGLQFLFEYFSETQRNKGNFPGRFSGRQFSNSRSEMNVSTLELGDSALYLCASSLLGDGYTFGSGTRLTVV.